This T cell receptor (beta chain) was recovered during a study of cytomegalovirus exposure and HLA in healthy donors. Each donor was healthy, and each was a bone marrow donor. The primer mix had 60 Vbeta and 13 Jbeta primers. Profiling relied on immunoSEQ multiplex PCR, and the TCRdb table lists in-frame clones only, not all of them. The sample has around 64,000 clones; more than 80% are singletons. CDR1 and CDR2 (germline): SNHLY, FYNNEI. With 1 base clipped from V and 8 bases from J, the junction kept 7 bases outside the gene matches. There are 15 residues in the CDR3. This TCR came from a woman in her 30s in good health and CMV-seropositive. This rearrangement joins TRBV2 to TRBJ1-5, with 8 bases that match TRBD1. Sequenced input: PBMCs. The CDR3 sequence: CASSEGQGAGKPQHF. In DNA form, the CDR3 reads TGTGCCAGCAGTGAAGGCCAGGGGGCGGGTAAGCCCCAGCATTTT.